This T cell receptor beta chain stems from a study of cytomegalovirus exposure and HLA in healthy donors. Background on the study: Counted in an early data release were roughly 87 million unique TCRs from HLA-typed donors.

CDR1 is KGHSH and CDR2 is LQKENI in the germline V gene. Trimming took 1 base from V and 11 from J, leaving 13 bases between them. CDR3 size: 13 residues. Concerning this clone itself: Its antigen remains unidentified.

The PCR contained 60 Vbeta and 13 Jbeta primers. Sequenced by immunoSEQ multiplex PCR; TCRdb stores in-frame clones only, minus some. The sample lists about 150,000 clones, 74% occurring once. Study results and limitations: TCR beta sequences reportedly predicted most subjects' HLA-A and HLA-B alleles accurately. Other equally common chains were less clonally expanded than HLA-associated TCR beta chains, a later analysis showed.

The receptor's source is a man aged 25-45 years in good health and CMV-seronegative. Sequencing input: PBMCs. The chain uses TRBV18 and TRBJ2-3; possibly TRBD2 for D (5 bases). In DNA form, the CDR3 reads TGTGCCAGCTCACCACTTAGACTACGGGGGCAGTATTTT. The encoded protein is CASSPLRLRGQYF.